Sequencing of this T cell receptor (beta chain) was carried out in a study of cytomegalovirus exposure and HLA in healthy donors. PCR employed 60 Vbeta and 13 Jbeta primers. Sequencing used immunoSEQ multiplex PCR; TCRdb keeps in-frame clones, though not all of them. The sample consists of around 130,000 clones, roughly 88% of them appearing once. The V gene lost 5 bases and the J gene lost 0 bases, with 14 bases spanning the gap. Per the germline V gene, CDR1 is SGHDN and CDR2 is FVKESK. CDR3 length: 16 amino acids. The sequence was collected from a boy under 18 in good health and CMV-seronegative. The gene calls are TRBV14 and TRBJ2-1; D possibly corresponds to TRBD1 (6 bases). Sequencing used PBMCs. The chain's CDR3 is CASSSYIGGSYNEQFF. Here the CDR3 DNA reads TGTGCCAGCAGCTCCTACATAGGGGGCTCCTACAATGAGCAGTTCTTC.